This T cell receptor beta chain stems from a study of shared clonotypes between healthy human individuals (dated by TCRdb to the early 2020s). About the study as a whole: Two women and three men aged 18 to 49 years were included in the cohort. To estimate repertoire size and how much clonotypes are shared between individuals, the study performed deep sequencing of blood TCR repertoires from roughly five healthy adults. To increase sequencing depth and limit assay-specific biases, different laboratories used diverse techniques to prepare libraries and sequence TCR repertoires. Between about 0.9 and 8.9 billion PBMCs per donor were obtained by leukapheresis.

Using the deep immunoSEQ assay, TCR CDR3 regions were amplified from genomic DNA by multiplex PCR. Genomic DNA extracted from each cell subset was distributed evenly over all wells of several immunoSEQ 96-well plates, and each plate served as one replicate. For unsorted PBMC, each replicate PCR was loaded with approximately 330 ng genomic DNA, equivalent to around 30,000 T cell genomes. Genomic DNA from unsorted PBMC was sequenced over ten immunoSEQ deep assay plates. The purified libraries were quantified using a Qubit 3.0 fluorometer, sized with a Bioanalyzer 2100, and then quantified again using the KAPA Library Quantification kit. Every immunoSEQ 96-well plate was sequenced on a dedicated single-read 150-cycle Illumina NextSeq 550 flow cell. As for how the authors treated the data: The immunoSEQ output contained only junctional sequences without quality scores, so filtering could not match that applied to full-length reads. To assign V/J genes and CDR3, sequences were annotated using PyIR, a Python wrapper for IgBLAST v1.9, with IMGT germline references. Reads were filtered out if the reads had weak V/J assignments (E-value above 1e-6), no CDR3, stop codons, out-of-frame junctions, or ambiguous translated residues. V3J clonotypes were defined as sequences sharing an identical inferred V gene, J gene, and CDR3 amino acid sequence. The percentage overlap between two repertoires was calculated by dividing the number of shared unique clonotypes by the size of the smaller repertoire. Three approaches were used to assess repertoire richness: RTK rarefaction, the Chao1 estimator, and Recon v2.1 estimates of unobserved clonotypes. TCRdb carries this immuneACCESS record with in-frame sequences only. Its versions omit some clonotypes, under half of them owing to an unresolved V gene in the studies checked, with the rest unexplained. That table furnishes V, J and clone size, whereas the DNA furnished D and trimming. In all, the sample holds 450,000 to 650,000 clones, and roughly 79% of those were seen once. Around 13% of the sample lies in the top ten.

Points the paper makes about the study in general: Pairwise subsampling indicated that sequencing depth was expected to affect the degree of clonotype sharing among donors. Sampling was restricted to blood, and TCR repertoires in tissue are likely to differ from TCR repertoires in blood. The small number of donors limited the genetic and exposure-history diversity represented.

Measured from the cysteine to the phenylalanine, the CDR3 is 15 residues long. Solely the CDR3 DNA is kept, with 45 bases framed from the first base. CDR1 is given as MGHRA and CDR2 as YSYEKL, both from the germline V gene. Ends trimmed: V by 4 bases, J by 6 bases; bases unmatched to a gene: 5. The donors were healthy, HIV-negative adults with no recently reported acute infections or vaccinations. Only Caucasian adults living in Nashville, Tennessee, USA were represented among the donors. In the unsorted samples, 85 million to 100 million PBMCs were counted, and genomic DNA was extracted using the QIAamp DNA Blood Mini kit. Blood was obtained by leukapheresis, after which PBMCs were separated by Ficoll-Histopaque density gradient centrifugation and cryopreserved in liquid nitrogen vapor phase. Of note for this clone: Its binding antigen is unknown. No much larger clone exists at a distance of one base, and base qualities are not known.

Sequencing was done on a sample of PBMCs. This clonotype originated in a woman aged 40 to 50 in good health. Some clones in this sample may be carry-over from other donors' samples. The chain uses TRBV4-1 and TRBJ2-2, with TRBD1 identical over 10 junction bases. The encoded CDR3 is CASSRRDRGSGELFF. The DNA sequence follows: TGCGCCAGCAGCCGACGGGACAGGGGTTCCGGGGAGCTGTTTTTT.